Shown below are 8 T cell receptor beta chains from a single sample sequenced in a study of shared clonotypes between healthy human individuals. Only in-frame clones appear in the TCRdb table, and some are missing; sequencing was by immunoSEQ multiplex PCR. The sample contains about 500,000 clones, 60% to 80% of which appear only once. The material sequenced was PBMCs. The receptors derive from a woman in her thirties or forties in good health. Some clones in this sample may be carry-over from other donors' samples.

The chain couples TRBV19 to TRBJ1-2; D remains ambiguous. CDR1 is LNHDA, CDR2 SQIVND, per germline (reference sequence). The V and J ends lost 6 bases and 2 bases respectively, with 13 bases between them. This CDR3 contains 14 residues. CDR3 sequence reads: CASSAQKDNYGYTF. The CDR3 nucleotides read TGTGCCAGTAGCGCTCAAAAGGACAACTATGGCTACACCTTC.

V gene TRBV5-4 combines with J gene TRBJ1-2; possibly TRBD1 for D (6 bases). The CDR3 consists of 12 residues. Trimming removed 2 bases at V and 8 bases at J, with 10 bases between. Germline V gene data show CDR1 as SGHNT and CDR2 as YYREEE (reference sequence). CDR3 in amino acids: CASSLGGIGYTF. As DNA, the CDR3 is TGTGCCAGCAGCTTAGGGGGGATCGGCTACACCTTC. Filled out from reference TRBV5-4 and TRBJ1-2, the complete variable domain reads ETGVTQSPTHLIKTRGQQVTLRCSSQSGHNTVSWYQQALGQGPQFIFQYYREEENGRGNFPPRFSGLQFPNYSSELNVNALELDDSALYLCASSLGGIGYTFGSGTRLTVV.

The CDR3 DNA reads as TGTGCCAGCAGTCCCTCACCGGGACAGGAATACAATGAGCAGTTCTTC. Protein: CASSPSPGQEYNEQFF. The genes are TRBV28 and TRBJ2-1, with TRBD1 identical over 8 bases. The CDR3 extends over 16 amino acids. Germline V gene lookup returns CDR1 MDHEN and CDR2 SYDVKM. J lost 4 bases, V lost 5 bases, and 10 bases had no gene match.

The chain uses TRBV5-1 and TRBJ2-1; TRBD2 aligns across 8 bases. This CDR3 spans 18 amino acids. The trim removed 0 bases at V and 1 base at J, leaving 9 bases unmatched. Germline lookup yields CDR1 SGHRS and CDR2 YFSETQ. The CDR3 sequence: CASSLAGASGPSYNEQFF. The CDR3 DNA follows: TGCGCCAGCAGCTTGGCGGGGGCTAGCGGGCCTTCCTACAATGAGCAGTTCTTC.

The CDR3 DNA reads as TGTGCCAGCAGCCTGGGACAGGAGACAGATACGCAGTATTTT. This encodes CASSLGQETDTQYF. The chain employs TRBV7-9 and TRBJ2-3; 8 bases are a match to TRBD1. Germline-derived CDR1 and CDR2 are SEHNR and FQNEAQ (reference sequence). V lost 5 bases and J lost 3; bases outside the gene matches: 4. The CDR3 loop spans 14 amino acids.

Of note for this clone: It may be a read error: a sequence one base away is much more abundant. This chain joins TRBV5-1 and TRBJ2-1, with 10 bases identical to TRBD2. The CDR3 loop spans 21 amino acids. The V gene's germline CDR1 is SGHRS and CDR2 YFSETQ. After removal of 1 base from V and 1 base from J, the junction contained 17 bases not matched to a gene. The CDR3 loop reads CASSLPLSQTSGVRSYNEQFF. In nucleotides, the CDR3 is TGCGCCAGCAGCTTGCCTTTATCCCAAACTAGCGGGGTTCGATCCTACAATGAGCAGTTCTTC.

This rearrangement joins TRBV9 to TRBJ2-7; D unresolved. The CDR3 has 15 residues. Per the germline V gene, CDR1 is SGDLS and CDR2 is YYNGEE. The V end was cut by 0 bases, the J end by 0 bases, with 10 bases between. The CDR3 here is CASSVDVTSSYEQYF. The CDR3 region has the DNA TGTGCCAGCAGCGTAGATGTGACCAGCTCCTACGAGCAGTACTTC. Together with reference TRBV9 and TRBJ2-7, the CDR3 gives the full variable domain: DSGVTQTPKHLITATGQRVTLRCSPRSGDLSVYWYQQSLDQGLQFLIQYYNGEERAKGNILERFSAQQFPDLHSELNLSSLELGDSALYFCASSVDVTSSYEQYFGPGTRLTVT.

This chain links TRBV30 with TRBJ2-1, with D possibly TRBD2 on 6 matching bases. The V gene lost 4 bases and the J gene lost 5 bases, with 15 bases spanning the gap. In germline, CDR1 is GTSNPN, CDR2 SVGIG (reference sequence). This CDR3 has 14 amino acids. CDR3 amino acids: CAWTPGGGDNEQFF. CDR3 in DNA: TGTGCCTGGACCCCCGGCGGAGGGGACAATGAGCAGTTCTTC.